These 30 T cell receptor beta chains originate from one sample sequenced in a study of response to subunit inactivated influenza vaccine listed by TCRdb under 2018. Libraries were constructed by RT-PCR. Sequenced using an Illumina HiSeq 2500. TCRdb reprocessing: public reads trimmed at Q25 with fastp, clones called with MiXCR, in-frame beta chains kept. Merged by CDR3 protein, the rows form single entries marked with the most common genes and DNA. The sample contains 650,000 to 850,000 distinct CDR3 sequences, over 11% of them found a single time. The top ten clones comprise around 7.3% of the sample. The specimen comprised PBMCs from blood, sampled 14 to 15 days before vaccination. The receptor source for this set is a man aged 50-59 years who received an inactivated influenza vaccine. Donor details come from another sample of the same person, matched by shared clones.

Note on this clonotype: This clone may be a read error of a much larger clone one base away. The chain joins TRBV6-1 to TRBJ1-6; 9 bases align to TRBD1. The V and J ends lost 6 bases and 10 bases, in that order; junction bases with no gene match: 7. Per germline, CDR1 MNHNS and CDR2 SASEGT. This CDR3 comprises 14 residues. The CDR3 region has the DNA TGTGCCAGCAGGCCGGGACAGGGTAAATCACCCCTCCACTTT. Its protein is CASRPGQGKSPLHF.

The chain has TRBV4-1 and TRBJ1-6, with D possibly matching TRBD1 (6 bases). Germline lookup yields CDR1 MGHRA and CDR2 YSYEKL. Trimming left V 4 bases short and J 13 bases short, with 20 bases between. The CDR3 covers 15 residues. The CDR3 reads CASSLGFWAGAPLHF. The CDR3 DNA is TGCGCCAGCAGCCTGGGGTTTTGGGCGGGGGCCCCCCTCCACTTT.

This clonotype was counted a few times. The chain is built from TRBV10-3 and TRBJ2-3, with 7 bases fitting TRBD1. The germline CDR1 and CDR2 sequences are ENHRY and SYGVKD. With V trimmed by 5 bases and J by 5 bases, 10 bases remained unmatched. The CDR3 is made up of 15 amino acids. CDR3 DNA sequence: TGTGCCATCAGTCCTACCTACGACAGGGAAGATACGCAGTATTTT. Protein sequence: CAISPTYDREDTQYF.

This clonotype was picked up a small number of times. The chain uses TRBV28 and TRBJ2-1, with 12 bases fitting TRBD2. The CDR3 loop spans 17 amino acids. CDR1 MDHEN and CDR2 SYDVKM come from the germline V gene. After removal of 4 bases from V and 6 bases from J, the junction contained 10 bases not matched to a gene. The CDR3 is CASSWLAGGGRFNEQFF. CDR3 nucleotides: TGTGCCAGCAGTTGGCTAGCGGGAGGGGGTCGGTTCAATGAGCAGTTCTTC.

This clonotype has only a few counts. J is TRBJ2-2 and V is TRBV5-1; 8 bases are shared with TRBD1. With V trimmed by 4 bases and J by 5 bases, 7 bases remained unmatched. The CDR3 runs to 15 residues. The germline gives CDR1 SGHRS, CDR2 YFSETQ. The CDR3 loop is CASSRGQGPTGELFF. In DNA form, the CDR3 reads TGCGCCAGCAGCAGAGGACAGGGCCCGACCGGGGAGCTGTTTTTT.

The chain joins TRBV5-1 to TRBJ2-2; the match to TRBD2 covers 14 bases. CDR3 length: 18 residues. J was trimmed by 3 bases and V by 7 bases; bases with no gene match: 11. Germline CDR1 is SGHRS and CDR2 is YFSETQ. CDR3 coding DNA: TGCGCCAGCCGTACGACTAGCGGGAGGGCCCCCGACACCGGGGAGCTGTTTTTT. This sequence encodes CASRTTSGRAPDTGELFF.

In DNA form, the CDR3 reads TGTGCCAGTAGCTCCCGGGGGGACCGCTCCTACAATGAGCAGTTCTTC. This codes for CASSSRGDRSYNEQFF. This sequence joins TRBV19 and TRBJ2-1, with 7 nucleotides matching TRBD2. CDR1 is LNHDA, CDR2 SQIVND, per germline (reference sequence). The CDR3 loop spans 16 amino acids. V was pared by 6 bases and J by 0 bases, with 8 bases of the junction left unmatched.

This clonotype has a handful of counts. The CDR3 is CSARQGTISYEQYF. CDR3 nucleotide sequence: TGCAGTGCAAGACAGGGCACTATCTCCTACGAGCAGTACTTC. The chain recombines TRBV20-1 with TRBJ2-7, with 7 bases fitting TRBD1. V lost 6 bases and J lost 0; bases outside the gene matches: 8. In germline, CDR1 is DFQATT, CDR2 SNEGSKA (reference sequence). This CDR3 has 14 amino acids.

This clonotype was seen a handful of times. This chain connects TRBV18 to TRBJ2-1, with D uncertain. V was cut by 1 base and J by 1 base, with 8 bases left in between. This CDR3 has 15 residues. Germline V gene sequence: CDR1 KGHSH, CDR2 LQKENI. As DNA, the CDR3 is TGTGCCAGCTCACCACTAACCGAATCCTACAATGAGCAGTTCTTC. This codes for CASSPLTESYNEQFF.

V usage is TRBV3-1 and J usage is TRBJ2-5; 8 bases line up with TRBD1. This CDR3 has 15 residues. Germline trimming cut 4 bases from V and 0 bases from J; bases unmatched to any gene: 4. Germline-derived CDR1 and CDR2 are LGHDT and YNNKEL (reference sequence). CDR3 sequence reads: CASSRDRGYQETQYF. DNA of the CDR3: TGTGCCAGCAGCCGAGACAGGGGATACCAAGAGACCCAGTACTTC.

This clonotype was observed many times. The rearrangement uses TRBV10-3 and TRBJ2-7; 7 bases map to TRBD1. This CDR3 region has 12 residues. The V and J ends lost 6 bases and 7 bases, in that order; junction bases with no gene match: 6. Germline-derived CDR1 and CDR2 are ENHRY and SYGVKD. The CDR3 nucleotides read TGTGCCATCAGCATTACAGGGGTTGAGCAGTACTTC. Protein product: CAISITGVEQYF.

This clonotype was seen ten or more times. V and J are TRBV6-2 or TRBV6-3 and TRBJ1-1; tentatively, D is TRBD1 (5 bases). This CDR3 is 11 amino acids long. Trimming left V 5 bases short and J 4 bases short, with 5 bases between. Germline loops: CDR1 MNHEY, CDR2 SVGEGT. The CDR3 reads CASSDSTEAFF. The CDR3 coding sequence is TGTGCCAGCAGTGACAGCACTGAAGCTTTCTTT.

This clonotype was observed a few times. The chain uses TRBV4-2 and TRBJ2-2, with D tentatively TRBD1 or TRBD2 (5 bases each). Trimming pared 1 base from V and 1 base from J, leaving 10 bases between. The CDR3 has 16 amino acids. Per the germline V gene, CDR1 is LGHNA and CDR2 is YNFKEQ. CDR3 nucleotides: TGTGCCAGCAGCCAAGGAGGGGTCTGGAACACCGGGGAGCTGTTTTTT. This encodes CASSQGGVWNTGELFF.

This clonotype was seen more than once but under ten times. The chain has TRBV20-1 and TRBJ2-1; 12 nucleotides line up with TRBD1. Trimming at V came to 5 bases and at J to 5 bases, leaving 7 bases not matched to a gene. Germline V gene data show CDR1 as DFQATT and CDR2 as SNEGSKA (reference sequence). The CDR3 is 15 amino acids. CDR3 bases: TGCAGTGCTCCCGATGGGACAGGGGGCAACAATGAGCAGTTCTTC. Translated, it gives CSAPDGTGGNNEQFF.

This clonotype was seen only a few times. This chain connects TRBV20-1 to TRBJ2-1, with 7 bases aligning to TRBD2. After removal of 6 bases from V and 4 bases from J, the junction contained 15 bases not matched to a gene. The length of the CDR3 is 16 residues. The germline V gene has CDR1 DFQATT and CDR2 SNEGSKA (reference sequence). Written as DNA, the CDR3 is TGCAGTGCCCCGGCGGAGGGGCGGGGGAATTACAATGAGCAGTTCTTC. Amino acids: CSAPAEGRGNYNEQFF.

The CDR3 DNA follows: TGCGCCAGCAGCACCCGGACAGCAAACGGCGAGCAGTACTTC. Protein: CASSTRTANGEQYF. The chain couples TRBV5-1 to TRBJ2-7; tentatively, D is TRBD1 (6 bases). The V end lost 4 bases, the J end lost 6 bases, and 17 bases lay between the germline ends. The length of the CDR3 is 14 residues. CDR1 is SGHRS and CDR2 is YFSETQ in the germline V gene.

This clonotype was counted many times. This chain links TRBV6-2 or TRBV6-3 with TRBJ1-5; D unclear. Between the trimmed V and J ends, which lost 7 bases and 4 bases, there was a span of 17 bases. Germline CDR1 MNHEY, CDR2 SVGEGT. The length of the CDR3 is 15 residues. CDR3 in DNA: TGTGCCAGCACCCTTACTGGGCAGAGAAATCAGCCCCAGCATTTT. It encodes CASTLTGQRNQPQHF.

The chain combines TRBV20-1 with TRBJ2-7; the D gene is possibly TRBD2 (6 bases). Germline CDR1 DFQATT, CDR2 SNEGSKA (reference sequence). The CDR3 consists of 16 residues. V was trimmed by 5 bases and J by 0 bases, leaving 20 bases between them. Written as DNA, the CDR3 is TGCAGTGCTCCCTCAACAGGACTACTAAGCTCCTACGAGCAGTACTTC. Encoded protein: CSAPSTGLLSSYEQYF.

There are a few counts of this clonotype. The chain combines TRBV20-1 with TRBJ1-2; 11 bases agree with TRBD1. V shed 5 bases, J shed 3 bases, and the junction held 5 bases outside the gene matches. The CDR3 has 14 residues. The germline gives CDR1 DFQATT, CDR2 SNEGSKA (reference sequence). In nucleotides, the CDR3 is TGCAGTGCTCGTAGGACAGGGGGCGACTATGGCTACACCTTC. As protein: CSARRTGGDYGYTF.

In this sample, this clonotype turned up many times. The genes are TRBV20-1 and TRBJ2-1; 14 nucleotides match TRBD2. Germline V gives CDR1 DFQATT, CDR2 SNEGSKA (reference sequence). There are 14 residues in the CDR3. V shed 1 base and J 7 bases; nucleotides not matched to a gene: 0. Written as DNA, the CDR3 is TGCAGTGCTAGAGGGACTAGCGGGGGGAATGAGCAGTTCTTC. Protein sequence: CSARGTSGGNEQFF.

This chain connects TRBV6-2 or TRBV6-3 to TRBJ2-1, with 8 bases fitting TRBD1. This CDR3 is built from 16 residues. The junction had 7 bases not matched to a gene; V was cut back by 5 bases and J by 1 base. Germline CDR1 is MNHEY and CDR2 is SVGEGT. The DNA of the CDR3 is TGTGCCAGCAGTAGCACCAGGGGGCGGTCCTACAATGAGCAGTTCTTC. It codes for CASSSTRGRSYNEQFF.

V is TRBV10-3 and J is TRBJ2-2, with a weak D call TRBD2 (6 bases). Germline values: CDR1 ENHRY, CDR2 SYGVKD. With 10 bases removed from V and 3 bases from J, the gap between germline ends came to 15 bases. This CDR3 contains 14 residues. The CDR3 region is CATRLRGDTGELFF. CDR3 sequence (DNA): TGTGCCACCAGACTACGCGGGGACACCGGGGAGCTGTTTTTT.

The chain recombines TRBV6-2 or TRBV6-3 with TRBJ2-7; 12 positions match TRBD2. CDR1 is MNHEY and CDR2 is SVGEGT in the germline V gene. The CDR3 has 15 amino acids. J gave up 3 bases and V 7 bases, and 7 bases lay outside the gene matches. CDR3 in amino acids: CASTKRLAGDYEQYF. The CDR3 nucleotides are TGTGCCAGCACTAAACGACTAGCGGGAGACTACGAGCAGTACTTC.

This clonotype came up a few times. This chain joins TRBV12-3 or TRBV12-4 and TRBJ2-2, with TRBD1 matching 7 bases. The CDR3 covers 14 residues. V trimming: 6 bases; J trimming: 6 bases; junction bases outside the gene matches: 7. CDR3 loop: CASSTQGLPGELFF. CDR3 nucleotide sequence: TGTGCCAGCAGCACACAGGGGTTGCCCGGGGAGCTGTTTTTT.

The chain recombines TRBV4-1 with TRBJ1-5; D might be TRBD1 (6 bases). Germline V gene data show CDR1 as MGHRA and CDR2 as YSYEKL. Trimming shortened V by 5 bases and J by 4 bases, and 15 bases separated the two germline ends. The CDR3 runs 15 residues. The CDR3 loop reads CASSILGARNQPQHF. CDR3 in DNA: TGCGCCAGCAGCATTCTGGGGGCTCGGAATCAGCCCCAGCATTTT.

Note on this clonotype: This may come from a read error, since a much larger clone is one base off. The V gene is TRBV25-1, the J gene TRBJ2-2, with D perhaps assigned TRBD1 or TRBD2 (5 bases each). CDR1 is MGHDK, CDR2 SYGVNS, per germline. CDR3 size: 15 residues. The V end lost 5 bases, the J end lost 6 bases, and 16 bases lay between the germline ends. The CDR3 DNA reads as TGTGCCAGCAGTCCCCGAGGGGATCCCCCCGGGGAGCTGTTTTTT. Translation gives CASSPRGDPPGELFF.

This clonotype showed up just a few times. The chain uses TRBV30 and TRBJ1-6, with unresolved D. In germline, CDR1 is GTSNPN, CDR2 SVGIG (reference sequence). The CDR3 spans 14 residues. V was clipped by 0 bases and J by 4 bases, with 7 bases between them. DNA of the CDR3: TGTGCCTGGAGTGTACGGGGATATAATTCACCCCTCCACTTT. Translation: CAWSVRGYNSPLHF.

The chain uses TRBV14 and TRBJ1-6; D is uncertain. CDR1 SGHDN and CDR2 FVKESK come from the germline V gene. V gave up 3 bases and J gave up 6 bases, with 3 bases separating them. This CDR3 comprises 12 residues. CDR3 nucleotide sequence: TGTGCCAGCAGCCACTCTAATTCACCCCTCCACTTT. Translating gives CASSHSNSPLHF. The full variable domain, completed using reference TRBV14 and TRBJ1-6, is EAGVTQFPSHSVIEKGQTVTLRCDPISGHDNLYWYRRVMGKEIKFLLHFVKESKQDESGMPNNRFLAERTGGTYSTLKVQPAELEDSGVYFCASSHSNSPLHFGNGTRLTVT.

This chain joins TRBV3-1 and TRBJ2-4; a weak D match, TRBD1 (6 bases). V shed 1 base and J shed 7 bases, with 11 bases lying between them. Per the germline V gene, CDR1 is LGHDT and CDR2 is YNNKEL (reference sequence). The CDR3 is made up of 14 amino acids. CDR3 sequence (DNA): TGTGCCAGCAGCCAAGGGACAGTTAGCAACATTCAGTACTTC. Translation gives CASSQGTVSNIQYF.

V and J are TRBV5-1 and TRBJ2-1; 9 nucleotides line up with TRBD2. V trimming: 6 bases; J trimming: 4 bases; junction bases outside the gene matches: 8. This CDR3 contains 15 residues. Per germline, CDR1 SGHRS and CDR2 YFSETQ. The chain's CDR3 is CASKMAGGSYNEQFF. CDR3 DNA sequence: TGCGCCAGCAAAATGGCGGGGGGGTCTTACAATGAGCAGTTCTTC.